This T cell receptor beta chain was found in a study of blood T cell repertoires in COVID-19. The overall study: Acute and convalescent COVID-19 specimens originated in the United States, Italy and Spain.

The assay was immunoSEQ multiplex PCR, and TCRdb's table has in-frame clones only and misses some. Of some 23,000 clones in the sample, around 75% are singletons; the top ten hold about three fifths. CDR1 is LGHNT and CDR2 is FRNRAP in the germline V gene. V was shortened by 7 bases and J by 1 base, with 10 bases between the two germline ends. The CDR3 is 13 residues long. The rearrangement uses TRBV12-5 and TRBJ1-1, with D perhaps TRBD1 (5 bases). Sample: peripheral blood. The receptor comes from a woman of 80 years or more with acute or convalescent COVID-19. Here the CDR3 DNA reads TGTGCTAGTGCCCAGGACAAGAACACTGAAGCTTTCTTT. Amino acid sequence: CASAQDKNTEAFF.